This T cell receptor (beta chain) was recorded in a study of shared clonotypes between healthy human individuals. Worth noting for this clone: The antigen is undetermined.

General study findings and limits: It was the few donors that limited the genetic and exposure-history diversity represented.

Repertoires were generated with immunoSEQ multiplex PCR, while TCRdb's copy carries only in-frame clones and drops some. The repertoire holds about 750,000 clones, with almost 95% as singletons. CD45RO-negative cells were positively selected for CCR7, leaving out terminally differentiated effector memory CD45RA+ cells. This sequence was found in a man aged 25-45 years in good health. Sequencing was carried out using naive CD8+ T cells sorted from blood.

The CDR3 DNA is TGTGCCAGCAGTTCGGCAGGAAATGGCTACACCTTC. Its translation is CASSSAGNGYTF. This chain connects TRBV27 to TRBJ1-2; the D is unclear. Per the germline V gene, CDR1 is MNHEY and CDR2 is SMNVEV (reference sequence). Trimming shortened V by 4 bases and J by 6 bases, and 9 bases separated the two germline ends. CDR3 length equals 12 residues.